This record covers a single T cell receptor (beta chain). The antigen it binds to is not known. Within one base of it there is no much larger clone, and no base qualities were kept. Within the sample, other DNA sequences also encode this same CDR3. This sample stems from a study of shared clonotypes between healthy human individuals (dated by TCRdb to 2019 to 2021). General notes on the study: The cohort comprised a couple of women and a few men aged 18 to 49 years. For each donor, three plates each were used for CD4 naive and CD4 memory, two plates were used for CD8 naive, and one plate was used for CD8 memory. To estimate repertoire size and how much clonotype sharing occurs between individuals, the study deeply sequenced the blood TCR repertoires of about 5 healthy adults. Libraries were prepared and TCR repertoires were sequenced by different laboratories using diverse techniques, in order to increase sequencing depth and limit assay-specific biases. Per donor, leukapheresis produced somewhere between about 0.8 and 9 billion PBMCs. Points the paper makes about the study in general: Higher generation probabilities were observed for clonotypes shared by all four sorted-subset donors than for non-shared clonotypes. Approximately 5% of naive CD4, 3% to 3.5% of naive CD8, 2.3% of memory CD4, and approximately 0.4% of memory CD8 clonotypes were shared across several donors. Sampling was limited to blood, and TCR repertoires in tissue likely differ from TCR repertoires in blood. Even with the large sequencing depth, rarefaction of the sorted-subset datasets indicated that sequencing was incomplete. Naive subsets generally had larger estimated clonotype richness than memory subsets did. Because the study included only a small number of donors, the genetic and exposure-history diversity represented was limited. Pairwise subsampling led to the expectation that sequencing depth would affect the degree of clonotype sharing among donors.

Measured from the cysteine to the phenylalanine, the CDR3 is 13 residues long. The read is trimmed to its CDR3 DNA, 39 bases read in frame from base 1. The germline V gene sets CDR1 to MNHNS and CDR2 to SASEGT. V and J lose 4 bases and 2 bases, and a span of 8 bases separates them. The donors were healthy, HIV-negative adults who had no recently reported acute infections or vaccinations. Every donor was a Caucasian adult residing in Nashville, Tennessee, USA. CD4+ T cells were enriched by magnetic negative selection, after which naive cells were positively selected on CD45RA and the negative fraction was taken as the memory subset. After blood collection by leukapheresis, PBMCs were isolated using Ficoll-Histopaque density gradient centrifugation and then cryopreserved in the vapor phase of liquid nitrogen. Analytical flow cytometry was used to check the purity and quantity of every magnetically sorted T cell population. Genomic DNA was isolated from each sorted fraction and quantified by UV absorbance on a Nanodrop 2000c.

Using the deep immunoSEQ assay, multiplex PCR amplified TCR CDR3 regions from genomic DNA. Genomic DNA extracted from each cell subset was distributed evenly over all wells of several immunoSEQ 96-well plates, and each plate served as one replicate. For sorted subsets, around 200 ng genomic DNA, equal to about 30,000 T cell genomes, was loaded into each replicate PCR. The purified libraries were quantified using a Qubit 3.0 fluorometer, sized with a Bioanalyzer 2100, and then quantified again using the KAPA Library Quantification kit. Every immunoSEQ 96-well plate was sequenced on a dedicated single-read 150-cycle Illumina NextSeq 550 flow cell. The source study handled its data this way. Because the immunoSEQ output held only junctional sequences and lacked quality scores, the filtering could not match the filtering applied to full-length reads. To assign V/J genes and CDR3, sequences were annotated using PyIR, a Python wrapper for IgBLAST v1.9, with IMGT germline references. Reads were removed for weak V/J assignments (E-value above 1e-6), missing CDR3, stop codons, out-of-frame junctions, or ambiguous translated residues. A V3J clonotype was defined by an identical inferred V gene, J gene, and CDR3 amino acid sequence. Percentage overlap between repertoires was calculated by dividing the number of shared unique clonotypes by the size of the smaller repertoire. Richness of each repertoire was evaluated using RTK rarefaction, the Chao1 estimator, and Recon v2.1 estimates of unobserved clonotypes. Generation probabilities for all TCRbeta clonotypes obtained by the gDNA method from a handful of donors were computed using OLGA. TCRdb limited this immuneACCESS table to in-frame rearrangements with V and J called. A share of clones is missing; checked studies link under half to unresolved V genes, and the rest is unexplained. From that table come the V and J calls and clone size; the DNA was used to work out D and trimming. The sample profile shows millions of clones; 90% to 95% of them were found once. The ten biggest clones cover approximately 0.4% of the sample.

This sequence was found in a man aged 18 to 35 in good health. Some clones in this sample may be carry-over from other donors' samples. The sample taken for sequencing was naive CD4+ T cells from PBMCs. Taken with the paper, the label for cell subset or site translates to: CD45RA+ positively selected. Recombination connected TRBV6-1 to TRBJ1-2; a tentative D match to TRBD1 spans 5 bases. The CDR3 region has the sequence CASSGAGNYGYTF. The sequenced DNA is TGTGCCAGCAGTGGAGCAGGGAACTATGGCTACACCTTC.